This T cell receptor (beta chain) is from a study of OX40 agonist ivuxolimab in advanced cancers. Study at large: An anti-OX40 (CD134) antibody with agonistic activity, ivuxolimab, was administered to patients. The study, taken as a whole, reports: Relative to CD4+ cells, CD8+ T cells on average had more expanded clones. Circulating CD4+ and CD8+ T cells showed clonal expansion by week 6 at 0.1 to 3.0 mg/kg. Undetermined was the antigen specificity of the expanded peripheral T cells.

As concerns this clone: Its antigen is currently unknown.

CDR3 length: 15 residues. Trimming took 1 base from V and 5 from J; bases not matched to a gene: 5. Looked up from germline, CDR1 is MGHRA and CDR2 is YSYEKL. Clones were read by immunoSEQ multiplex PCR, and TCRdb kept only the in-frame ones, dropping some. The sample holds approximately 25,000 clones; around 81% are singletons and the top ten take less than 40%. The chain is built from TRBV4-1 and TRBJ1-5; the match to TRBD1 covers 7 bases. This TCR was recovered from an adult with an advanced solid tumor such as melanoma, head and neck, liver or kidney cancer. The input for sequencing was CD4+ or CD8+ T cells sorted from blood, taken in a trial of the OX40 agonist ivuxolimab. The CDR3 region has the DNA TGCGCCAGCAGCCAAGTCTACAGGGGCGATCAGCCCCAGCATTTT. It yields the protein CASSQVYRGDQPQHF.